A single sample gave rise to the 12 T cell receptor beta chains below, sequenced in a study of blood T cell repertoires in COVID-19. Sequencing was performed with immunoSEQ multiplex PCR; in TCRdb, only in-frame clones are kept and a portion is missing. The sample carries 150,000 to 200,000 clones, 82% recorded once. The sequencing input was peripheral blood. The source of these receptors is a woman in her 70s with acute or convalescent COVID-19.

The chain links TRBV20-1 to TRBJ2-1; 8 bases fit TRBD2. Germline values: CDR1 DFQATT, CDR2 SNEGSKA (reference sequence). V was clipped by 5 bases and J by 9 bases; unmatched bases: 3. The CDR3 loop spans 11 amino acids. The DNA of the CDR3 is TGCAGTGCTGGAACTAGCGGTGAGCAGTTCTTC. Translation: CSAGTSGEQFF.

This sequence joins TRBV19 and TRBJ2-2, with TRBD2 matching 7 bases. The germline V gene encodes CDR1 LNHDA and CDR2 SQIVND (reference sequence). The V gene end was trimmed by 6 bases and the J gene end by 3 bases; junction bases not matched to a gene: 7. The CDR3 runs 15 residues. Written as DNA, the CDR3 is TGTGCCAGTAGCCGTGGGGCGGGGGACACCGGGGAGCTGTTTTTT. The encoded protein is CASSRGAGDTGELFF. Full variable domain (outside the CDR3, taken from reference TRBV19 and TRBJ2-2): DGGITQSPKYLFRKEGQNVTLSCEQNLNHDAMYWYRQDPGQGLRLIYYSQIVNDFQKGDIAEGYSVSREKKESFPLTVTSAQKNPTAFYLCASSRGAGDTGELFFGEGSRLTVL.

The rearrangement uses TRBV9 and TRBJ2-3, with D uncertain. This CDR3 is 13 amino acids long. CDR1 is SGDLS and CDR2 is YYNGEE in the germline V gene. Between the trimmed V and J ends, which lost 3 bases and 3 bases, there was a span of 8 bases. The CDR3 loop is CASSAAVTDTQYF. CDR3 in DNA: TGTGCCAGCAGCGCCGCGGTGACAGATACGCAGTATTTT.

In this sample, this clone turned up a few times. This chain connects TRBV29-1 to TRBJ1-5; TRBD1 agrees at 7 bases. The CDR3 sequence is 12 residues long. Trimming took 4 bases from V and 9 from J; bases not matched to a gene: 6. The germline V gene has CDR1 SQVTM and CDR2 ANQGSEA. The DNA of the CDR3 is TGCAGCGTTGGACAGGGAACAGGGCCCCAGCATTTT. Translated: CSVGQGTGPQHF.

CDR3 bases: TGTGCCTGCACTAGCGGGAGGGCCCGTGTCGGCACAGATACGCAGTATTTT. It yields the protein CACTSGRARVGTDTQYF. The chain employs TRBV30 and TRBJ2-3, with 13 bases that match TRBD2. With 6 bases clipped from V and 1 base from J, the junction kept 10 bases outside the gene matches. This CDR3 spans 17 amino acids. Germline V CDR1 and CDR2: GTSNPN, SVGIG (reference sequence).

This clone showed up just once. The CDR3 sequence is CASRSTGRRPEAFF. CDR3 in DNA: TGTGCCAGCAGATCGACAGGGAGGAGGCCTGAAGCTTTCTTT. The chain recombines TRBV5-4 with TRBJ1-1, with 7 bases identical to TRBD1. CDR3 size: 14 residues. The V gene's germline CDR1 is SGHNT and CDR2 YYREEE (reference sequence). J was trimmed by 6 bases and V by 5 bases; bases with no gene match: 10.

The rearrangement links TRBV5-6 to TRBJ1-1; 9 bases match TRBD1. The trim removed 0 bases at V and 6 bases at J, leaving 3 bases unmatched. CDR1 SGHDT and CDR2 YYEEEE come from the germline V gene. The CDR3 is 14 residues long. The CDR3 coding sequence is TGTGCCAGCAGCTTGGGACAGGGGGGAGCTGAAGCTTTCTTT. Translated, it gives CASSLGQGGAEAFF.

The CDR3: CASSHGGQGIYEQYF. The CDR3 nucleotides read TGCGCCAGCAGCCACGGGGGACAGGGTATCTACGAGCAGTACTTC. The rearrangement uses TRBV4-1 and TRBJ2-7; 9 bases are a match to TRBD1. CDR3 size: 15 residues. The germline V gene has CDR1 MGHRA and CDR2 YSYEKL. V gave up 3 bases and J gave up 3 bases; unmatched junction bases: 6.

This clone was seen only once. This CDR3 is CASSQETGSDKYGYTF. DNA of the CDR3: TGCGCCAGCAGCCAAGAGACAGGGAGCGATAAATATGGCTACACCTTC. The chain links TRBV4-3 to TRBJ1-2; 7 positions match TRBD1. The CDR3 loop spans 16 amino acids. Losses at the gene ends were 0 bases for V and 5 bases for J; bases not matched to a gene: 9. Germline CDR1 LGHNA, CDR2 YSLEER.

This chain connects TRBV5-6 to TRBJ2-1; TRBD1 might be the D (5 bases). The CDR3 has 17 residues. Trimming took 0 bases from V and 3 from J, leaving 16 bases between them. Looked up from germline, CDR1 is SGHDT and CDR2 is YYEEEE. In nucleotides, the CDR3 is TGTGCCAGCAGCTTGGCGCCAGGGAAGGTAGGCTACAATGAGCAGTTCTTC. The encoded protein is CASSLAPGKVGYNEQFF. Drawing the rest from reference TRBV5-6 and TRBJ2-1, the complete variable domain is DAGVTQSPTHLIKTRGQQVTLRCSPKSGHDTVSWYQQALGQGPQFIFQYYEEEERQRGNFPDRFSGHQFPNYSSELNVNALLLGDSALYLCASSLAPGKVGYNEQFFGPGTRLTVL.

This clone was detected once. CDR3: CASSPGHAETQYF. In DNA form, the CDR3 reads TGTGCCAGCTCACCAGGGCATGCAGAGACCCAGTACTTC. This sequence joins TRBV18 and TRBJ2-5; no clear D gene. The germline gives CDR1 KGHSH, CDR2 LQKENI. V was shortened by 2 bases and J by 4 bases, with 8 bases between the two germline ends. The CDR3 runs to 13 residues.

J is TRBJ1-1 and V is TRBV29-1; TRBD1 aligns across 9 bases. The junction had 3 bases not matched to a gene; V was cut back by 3 bases and J by 4 bases. Germline CDR1 is SQVTM and CDR2 is ANQGSEA. This CDR3 is built from 13 residues. The CDR3 loop is CSVDLTGGTEAFF. CDR3 nucleotides: TGCAGCGTTGACCTGACAGGGGGCACTGAAGCTTTCTTT.